This T cell receptor beta chain was captured in a study of T cells in women clearing cervical HPV infection. Study information: Case blood was drawn a median approximately 150 days after lesion detection. Only a few women had HLA typing results available.

Broader study findings: CIN3+ cases had significantly higher TCR repertoire richness than controls, but evenness did not differ.

As regards this clone: Its antigen is currently unknown. The CDR3 end lies 3 residues beyond the end of the read and is filled in from the germline J gene.

The repertoire was sequenced with immunoSEQ multiplex PCR; TCRdb's copy has only in-frame clones and lacks some. This sample carries 25,000 to 35,000 clones, with roughly a sixth going to the ten biggest clones. Trimming removed 5 bases at V and 0 bases at J, with 8 bases between. The CDR3 has 14 residues. Germline loops: CDR1 MNHEY, CDR2 SMNVEV (reference sequence). What was sequenced was blood buffy coat. The chain uses TRBV27 and TRBJ1-3; unclear D gene. The receptor comes from a woman aged 18 to 75 with a cervical HPV16 infection that either progressed to CIN3+ or cleared (not recorded which). CDR3 bases read: TGTGCCAGCAGTCAGCGGGGCTCTGGAAACACC. Translated, it gives CASSQRGSGNT. The whole CDR3 region reads CASSQRGSGNTIYF.